Included here is one T cell receptor beta chain sequence, with context. Its antigen target is currently unknown. Qualities for individual bases were not recorded, and no much larger clone is one base off. The data were obtained in a study of Ad26.COV2.S vaccination and SARS-CoV-2 variants (dated by TCRdb to about 2021). At the level of the whole study: Donors in the vaccine arm were drawn from COV1001, a multicentre, randomized, double-blind, placebo-controlled phase I-IIa trial testing Ad26.COV2.S in healthy adults. Ad26.COV2.S was given intramuscularly at 5x10^10 or 1x10^11 viral particles, as a single shot or as two shots 56 days apart. TCRbeta repertoire sequencing was used to assess the specificity and breadth of SARS-CoV-2-reactive T cell receptors after Ad26.COV2.S vaccination. A total of about 30 samples were included in the TCR-sequenced set, comprising some 20 Ad26.COV2.S vaccine recipients, 5 placebo recipients and 8 SARS-CoV-2 convalescent individuals. Participants in the trial were split at random into five groups of five each, receiving low-dose or high-dose Ad26.COV2.S once or twice, or else placebo on both occasions. Blinding of investigators to trial group allocation was maintained during experiments and outcome assessment. Study-wide findings and limitations: Substantial breadth of spike-specific CD8+ and CD4+ T cell responses was reported after vaccination. Non-spike TCR breadth was comparable between vaccine and placebo recipients, consistent with the vaccine containing only spike. Higher spike-specific TCR breadth was observed in Ad26.COV2.S recipients than in placebo recipients (P = 0.0014). The authors noted that total T cell responses may have been underestimated by the TCR breadth and depth analyses. The study was not powered for comparison of responses between vaccine doses or regimens.

The treatment or condition label for this specimen denotes: roughly 19 received Ad26.COV2.S at low or high dose, single or two shots; 5 received placebo; per-sample allocation not given. For vaccine and placebo recipients, the sequenced repertoires came from samples collected on day 63 after the first injection. In Cohort 1b, 25 adults aged 18-55 years were enrolled at a single site in Boston, USA, between 29 July and 7 August 2020. Ad26.COV2.S was a replication-incompetent adenovirus type 26 vector expressing a prefusion-stabilized SARS-CoV-2 spike protein from the original Wuhan strain. The CDR3 sequence holds 13 residues, the cysteine and phenylalanine included. Of the read, only the CDR3 DNA is kept; its 39 bases are in frame from base 1. Trimming leaves V shorter by 7 bases and J shorter by 7 bases, with the junction holding 8 bases beyond the gene matches. CDR1 and CDR2 (LGHDT, YNNKEL) derive from the germline V gene (reference sequence).

TCRbeta CDR3 regions were sequenced with the immunoSEQ Assay. After extraction, genomic DNA underwent amplification by bias-controlled multiplex PCR, followed by high-throughput sequencing. For the original study's pipeline: To quantify the absolute abundance of every unique TCRbeta CDR3 region, sequences were collapsed and filtered. T cell fraction was estimated by normalizing TCRbeta template counts to usable DNA, with usable DNA measured through amplification of reference genes found in all nucleated cells. Repertoire TCRs were annotated as SARS-CoV-2-specific when V gene, CDR3 amino acid sequence and J gene were exactly matched to a known reactive TCR set. The reference SARS-CoV-2 TCR set came from MIRA and was filtered for enrichment in COVID-19-positive ImmuneCODE repertoires, removing public or cross-reactive TCRs. Using the MIRA antigens, annotated TCRs were further analysed by specific ORF or by position within an ORF. Breadth was defined as annotated unique rearrangements over total unique productive rearrangements; depth was the summed frequency of those rearrangements. TCR breadth was compared between groups using two-sided Wilcoxon rank-sum tests. TCRdb limited this immuneACCESS table to in-frame rearrangements with V and J called. A share of clones is missing; checked studies link under half to unresolved V genes, and the rest is unexplained. V, J and clone size reflect that table, while D and trimming were determined from the DNA. The table for this sample lists about 480,000 clones; 87% of them were counted only once. Roughly 12% of the sample is taken by the ten largest.

The sequence links TRBV3-1 (or the pseudogene TRBV3-2) to TRBJ2-5; TRBD2 agrees with 8 junctional bases. This specimen consisted of peripheral blood, obtained in a trial of Ad26.COV2.S vaccine versus placebo. The receptor's source is a person between 18 and 60 years old who received the Ad26.COV2.S COVID-19 vaccine or a placebo. The CDR3 is CASTPPGGVTQYF. DNA sequence: TGTGCCAGCACGCCACCGGGGGGGGTGACCCAGTACTTC.